One sample yielded the 7 T cell receptor beta chains listed below, sequenced in a study of blood T cell repertoires in COVID-19. The protocol was immunoSEQ multiplex PCR, while the TCRdb copy is restricted to in-frame clones and leaves out a portion. The profile shows approximately 25,000 clones, about nine tenths of them singletons. The specimen was peripheral blood. Receptor source: a woman of 80 years or more with active or convalescent COVID-19.

This chain joins TRBV5-1 and TRBJ1-2, with a weak D call TRBD1 (5 bases). The germline V gene encodes CDR1 SGHRS and CDR2 YFSETQ. Trimming pared 5 bases from V and 0 bases from J, leaving 14 bases between. The CDR3 extends over 15 amino acids. The CDR3 reads CASREAGLSNYGYTF. The CDR3 nucleotides are TGCGCCAGCAGAGAGGCGGGACTCTCTAACTATGGCTACACCTTC.

This clone was found once. The chain couples TRBV9 to TRBJ2-2; D perhaps matches TRBD2 (6 bases). V lost 6 bases and J lost 4, with 19 bases in between. The CDR3 length is 16 residues. The germline CDR1 and CDR2 sequences are SGDLS and YYNGEE. In DNA form, the CDR3 reads TGTGCCAGCACCAAACCGGGACTCGCGGGCACCGGGGAGCTGTTTTTT. As protein: CASTKPGLAGTGELFF.

V gene TRBV6-2 or TRBV6-3 combines with J gene TRBJ2-7; D call uncertain. The CDR3 consists of 13 residues. CDR1 is MNHEY and CDR2 is SVGEGT in the germline V gene. Trimming took 4 bases from V and 5 from J, leaving 12 bases between them. CDR3 coding DNA: TGTGCCAGCAGTTCATCAGTGTACCACGAGCAGTACTTC. It yields the protein CASSSSVYHEQYF.

The V gene is TRBV7-3, the J gene TRBJ1-6; 10 bases line up with TRBD1. CDR3 length: 15 amino acids. Trimming cost V 5 bases and J 9 bases; bases outside gene matches: 7. Germline lookup yields CDR1 SGHTA and CDR2 FQGTGA. The CDR3 spells CASSRTGTGVSPLHF. DNA of the CDR3: TGTGCCAGCAGCCGAACCGGGACAGGGGTTTCACCCCTCCACTTT.

Concerning this clone itself: One end of the junction does not line up with germline, which may come from a read error. The rearrangement joins TRBV29-1 to TRBJ1-2; 8 bases match TRBD1. CDR3 size: 14 residues. The germline gives CDR1 SQVTM, CDR2 ANQGSEA. CDR3 nucleotides: TGCAGCGTGGAAGAAAGGCAGGGGGCGCGTGGCTACACCTTC. This sequence encodes CSVEERQGARGYTF.

This sequence joins TRBV10-3 and TRBJ1-1; no definite D call. The germline gives CDR1 ENHRY, CDR2 SYGVKD. Trimming cost V 3 bases and J 2 bases, with 10 bases left between them. CDR3 size: 14 residues. The CDR3, as DNA: TGTGCCATCAGTGAATCGGGTCGAAACACTGAAGCTTTCTTT. Its protein is CAISESGRNTEAFF.

Remarks on this clone: Sequence at one end of the junction differs from germline and may be a read error. The chain employs TRBV9 and TRBJ1-1; maybe TRBD1 (5 bases). The germline CDR1 and CDR2 sequences are SGDLS and YYNGEE. CDR3 length equals 16 residues. CDR3 bases: TGTGCCCGCAGCGGCGGGGGGGGAAACATGAACACTGAAGCTTTCTTT. Translation: CARSGGGGNMNTEAFF. The whole variable domain, filled in from reference TRBV9 and TRBJ1-1, reads DSGVTQTPKHLITATGQRVTLRCSPRSGDLSVYWYQQSLDQGLQFLIQYYNGEERAKGNILERFSAQQFPDLHSELNLSSLELGDSALYFCARSGGGGNMNTEAFFGQGTRLTVV.